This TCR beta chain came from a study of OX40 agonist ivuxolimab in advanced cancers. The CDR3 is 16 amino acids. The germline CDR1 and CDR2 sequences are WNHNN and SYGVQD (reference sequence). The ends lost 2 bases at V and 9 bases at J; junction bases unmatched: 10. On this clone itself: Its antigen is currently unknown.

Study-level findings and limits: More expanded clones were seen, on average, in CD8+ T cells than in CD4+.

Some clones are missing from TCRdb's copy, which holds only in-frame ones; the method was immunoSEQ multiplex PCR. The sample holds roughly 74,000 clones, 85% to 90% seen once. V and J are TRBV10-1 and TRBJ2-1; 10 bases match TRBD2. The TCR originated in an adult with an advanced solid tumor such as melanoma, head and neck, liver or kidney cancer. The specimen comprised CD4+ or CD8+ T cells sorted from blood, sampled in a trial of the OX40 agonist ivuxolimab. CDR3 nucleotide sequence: TGCGCCAGCAGTGAGGGGGGTAGCGGGAGGCGGAGTGAGCAGTTCTTC. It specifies CASSEGGSGRRSEQFF.